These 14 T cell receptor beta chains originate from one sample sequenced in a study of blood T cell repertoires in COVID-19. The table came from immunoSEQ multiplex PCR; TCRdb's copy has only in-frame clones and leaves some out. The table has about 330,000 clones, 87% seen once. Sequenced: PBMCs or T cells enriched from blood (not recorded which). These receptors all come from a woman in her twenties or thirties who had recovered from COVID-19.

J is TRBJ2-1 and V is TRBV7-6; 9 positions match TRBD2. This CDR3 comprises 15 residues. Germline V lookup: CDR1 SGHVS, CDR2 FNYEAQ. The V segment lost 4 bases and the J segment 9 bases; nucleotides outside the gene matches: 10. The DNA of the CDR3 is TGTGCCAGCAGCTCCGCTAGCGGGGTAGGGATTGAGCAGTTCTTC. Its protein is CASSSASGVGIEQFF.

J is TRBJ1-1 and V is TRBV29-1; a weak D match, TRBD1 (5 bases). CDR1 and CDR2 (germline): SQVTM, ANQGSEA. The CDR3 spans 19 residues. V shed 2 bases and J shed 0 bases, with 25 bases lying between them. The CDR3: CSVEWNGGLGPSMNTEAFF. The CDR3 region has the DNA TGCAGCGTTGAATGGAACGGGGGATTGGGGCCTAGCATGAACACTGAAGCTTTCTTT.

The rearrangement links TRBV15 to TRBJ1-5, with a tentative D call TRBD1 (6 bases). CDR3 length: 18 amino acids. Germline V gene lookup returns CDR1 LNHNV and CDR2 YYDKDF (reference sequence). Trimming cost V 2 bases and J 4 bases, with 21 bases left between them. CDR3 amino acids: CATSRSLGGGDGNQPQHF. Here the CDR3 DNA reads TGTGCCACCAGCAGATCCCTAGGGGGAGGGGATGGGAATCAGCCCCAGCATTTT.

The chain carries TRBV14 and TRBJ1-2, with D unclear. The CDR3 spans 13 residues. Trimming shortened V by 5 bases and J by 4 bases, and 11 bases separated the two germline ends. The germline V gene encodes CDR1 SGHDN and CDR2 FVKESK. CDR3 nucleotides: TGTGCCAGCAGCTCGAGCGCCACCTATGGCTACACCTTC. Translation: CASSSSATYGYTF. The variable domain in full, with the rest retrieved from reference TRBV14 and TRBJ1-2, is EAGVTQFPSHSVIEKGQTVTLRCDPISGHDNLYWYRRVMGKEIKFLLHFVKESKQDESGMPNNRFLAERTGGTYSTLKVQPAELEDSGVYFCASSSSATYGYTFGSGTRLTVV.

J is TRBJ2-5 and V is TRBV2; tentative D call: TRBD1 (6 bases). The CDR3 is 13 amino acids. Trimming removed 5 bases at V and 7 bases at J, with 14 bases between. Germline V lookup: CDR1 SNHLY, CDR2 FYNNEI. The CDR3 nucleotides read TGTGCCAGCAGTCTGGGGGCTCTAGGGACCCAGTACTTC. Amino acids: CASSLGALGTQYF.

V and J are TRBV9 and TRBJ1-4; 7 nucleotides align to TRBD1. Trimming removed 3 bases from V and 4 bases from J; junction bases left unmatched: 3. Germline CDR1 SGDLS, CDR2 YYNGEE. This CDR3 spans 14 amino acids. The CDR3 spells CASSAGQINEKLFF. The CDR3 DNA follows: TGTGCCAGCAGCGCGGGACAGATTAATGAAAAACTGTTTTTT.

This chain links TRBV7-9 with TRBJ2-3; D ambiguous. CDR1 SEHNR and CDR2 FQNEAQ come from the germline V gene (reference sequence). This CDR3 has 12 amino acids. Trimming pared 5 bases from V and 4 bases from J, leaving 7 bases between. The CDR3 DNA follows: TGTGCCAGCAGCCCTCCGGCAGATACGCAGTATTTT. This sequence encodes CASSPPADTQYF.

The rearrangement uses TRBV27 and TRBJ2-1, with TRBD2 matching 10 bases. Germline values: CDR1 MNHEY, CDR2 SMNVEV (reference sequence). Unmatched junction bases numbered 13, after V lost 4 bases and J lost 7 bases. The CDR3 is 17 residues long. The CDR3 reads CASSSPSGGAAVNEQFF. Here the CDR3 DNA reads TGTGCCAGCAGTTCTCCTAGCGGGGGTGCGGCGGTTAATGAGCAGTTCTTC.

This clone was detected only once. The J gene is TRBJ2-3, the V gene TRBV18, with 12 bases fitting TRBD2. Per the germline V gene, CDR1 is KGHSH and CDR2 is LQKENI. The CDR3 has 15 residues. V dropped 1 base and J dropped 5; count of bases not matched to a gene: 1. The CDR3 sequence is CASSPQLAGGDTQYF. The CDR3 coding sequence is TGTGCCAGCTCACCACAACTAGCGGGGGGAGATACGCAGTATTTT.

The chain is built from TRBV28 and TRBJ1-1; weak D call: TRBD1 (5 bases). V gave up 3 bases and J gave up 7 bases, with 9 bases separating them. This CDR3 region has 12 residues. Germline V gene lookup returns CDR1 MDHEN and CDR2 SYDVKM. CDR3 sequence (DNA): TGTGCCAGCAGTTTGGCAGGGATTGAAGCTTTCTTT. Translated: CASSLAGIEAFF.

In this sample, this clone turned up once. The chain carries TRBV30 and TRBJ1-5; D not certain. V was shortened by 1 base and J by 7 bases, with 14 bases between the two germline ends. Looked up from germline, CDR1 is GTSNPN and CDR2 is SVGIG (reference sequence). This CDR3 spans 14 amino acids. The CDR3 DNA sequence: TGTGCCTGGAGTGGTGACGGAGCTAGGCAGCCCCAGCATTTT. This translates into CAWSGDGARQPQHF.

CDR3 in DNA: TGCGCCAGCAGCTTTCAGGGGGCCGTCACTGAAGCTTTCTTT. Its translation: CASSFQGAVTEAFF. The chain joins TRBV5-1 to TRBJ1-1; 8 positions agree with TRBD1. CDR1 is SGHRS, CDR2 YFSETQ, per germline. V lost 2 bases, J lost 4 bases, and 4 bases stayed unmatched. The CDR3 runs to 14 residues.

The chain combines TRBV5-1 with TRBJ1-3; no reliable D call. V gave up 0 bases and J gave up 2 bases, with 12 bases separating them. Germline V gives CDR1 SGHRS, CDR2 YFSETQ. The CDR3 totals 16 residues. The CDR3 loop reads CASSLAGGPTGNTIYF. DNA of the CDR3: TGCGCCAGCAGCTTGGCCGGCGGCCCAACTGGAAACACCATATATTTT.

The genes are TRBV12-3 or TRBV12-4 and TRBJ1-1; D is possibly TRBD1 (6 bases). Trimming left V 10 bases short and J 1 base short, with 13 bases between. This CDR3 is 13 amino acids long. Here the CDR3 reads CATRGLPNTEAFF. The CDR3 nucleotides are TGTGCCACCAGGGGCCTTCCGAACACTGAAGCTTTCTTT.